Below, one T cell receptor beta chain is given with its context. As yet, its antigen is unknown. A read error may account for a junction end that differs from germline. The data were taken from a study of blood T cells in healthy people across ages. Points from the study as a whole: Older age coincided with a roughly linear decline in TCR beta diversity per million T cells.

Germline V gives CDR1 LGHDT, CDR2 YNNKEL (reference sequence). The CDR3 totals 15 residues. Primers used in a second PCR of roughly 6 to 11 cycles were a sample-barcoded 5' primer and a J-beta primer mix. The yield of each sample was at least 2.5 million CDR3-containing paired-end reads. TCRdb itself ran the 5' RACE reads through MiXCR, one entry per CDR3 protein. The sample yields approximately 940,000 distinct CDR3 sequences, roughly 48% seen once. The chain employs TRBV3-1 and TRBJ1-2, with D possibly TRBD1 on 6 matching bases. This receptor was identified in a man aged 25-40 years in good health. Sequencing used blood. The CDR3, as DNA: TGTGCCAGCAGACAAGGACCCAGGGGTAACTATGGCTACACCTTC. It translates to CASRQGPRGNYGYTF.